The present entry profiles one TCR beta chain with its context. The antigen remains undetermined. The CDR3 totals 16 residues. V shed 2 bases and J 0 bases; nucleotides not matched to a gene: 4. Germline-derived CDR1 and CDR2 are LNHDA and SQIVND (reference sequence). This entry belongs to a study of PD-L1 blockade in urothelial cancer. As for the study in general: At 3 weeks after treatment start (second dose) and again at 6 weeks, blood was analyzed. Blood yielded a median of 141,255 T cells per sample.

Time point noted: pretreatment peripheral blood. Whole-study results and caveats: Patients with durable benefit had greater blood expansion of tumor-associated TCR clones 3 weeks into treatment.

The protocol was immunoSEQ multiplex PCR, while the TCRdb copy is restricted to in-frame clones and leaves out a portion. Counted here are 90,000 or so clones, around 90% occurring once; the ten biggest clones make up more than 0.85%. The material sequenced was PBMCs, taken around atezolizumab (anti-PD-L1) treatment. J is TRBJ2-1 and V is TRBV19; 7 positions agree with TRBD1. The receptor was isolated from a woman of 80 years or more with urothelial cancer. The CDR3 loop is CASSIRRTGSYNEQFF. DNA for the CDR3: TGTGCCAGTAGTATAAGGAGGACAGGCTCCTACAATGAGCAGTTCTTC.